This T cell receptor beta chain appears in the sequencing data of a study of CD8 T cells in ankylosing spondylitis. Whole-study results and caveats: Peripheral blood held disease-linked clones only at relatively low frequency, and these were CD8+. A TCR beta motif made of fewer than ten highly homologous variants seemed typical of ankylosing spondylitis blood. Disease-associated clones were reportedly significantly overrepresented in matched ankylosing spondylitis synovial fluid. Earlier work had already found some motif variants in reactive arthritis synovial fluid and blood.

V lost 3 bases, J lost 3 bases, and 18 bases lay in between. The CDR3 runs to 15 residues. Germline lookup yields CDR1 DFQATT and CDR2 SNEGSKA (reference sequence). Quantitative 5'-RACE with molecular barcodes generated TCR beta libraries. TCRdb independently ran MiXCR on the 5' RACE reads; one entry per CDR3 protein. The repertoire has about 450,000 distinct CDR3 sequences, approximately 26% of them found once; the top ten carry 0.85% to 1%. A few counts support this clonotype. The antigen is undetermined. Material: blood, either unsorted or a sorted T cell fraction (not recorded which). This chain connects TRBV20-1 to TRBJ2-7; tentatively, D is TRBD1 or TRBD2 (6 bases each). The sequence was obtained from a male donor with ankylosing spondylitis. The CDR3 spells CSARPPGASGYEQYF. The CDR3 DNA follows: TGCAGTGCTAGGCCCCCGGGGGCTTCAGGCTACGAGCAGTACTTC.